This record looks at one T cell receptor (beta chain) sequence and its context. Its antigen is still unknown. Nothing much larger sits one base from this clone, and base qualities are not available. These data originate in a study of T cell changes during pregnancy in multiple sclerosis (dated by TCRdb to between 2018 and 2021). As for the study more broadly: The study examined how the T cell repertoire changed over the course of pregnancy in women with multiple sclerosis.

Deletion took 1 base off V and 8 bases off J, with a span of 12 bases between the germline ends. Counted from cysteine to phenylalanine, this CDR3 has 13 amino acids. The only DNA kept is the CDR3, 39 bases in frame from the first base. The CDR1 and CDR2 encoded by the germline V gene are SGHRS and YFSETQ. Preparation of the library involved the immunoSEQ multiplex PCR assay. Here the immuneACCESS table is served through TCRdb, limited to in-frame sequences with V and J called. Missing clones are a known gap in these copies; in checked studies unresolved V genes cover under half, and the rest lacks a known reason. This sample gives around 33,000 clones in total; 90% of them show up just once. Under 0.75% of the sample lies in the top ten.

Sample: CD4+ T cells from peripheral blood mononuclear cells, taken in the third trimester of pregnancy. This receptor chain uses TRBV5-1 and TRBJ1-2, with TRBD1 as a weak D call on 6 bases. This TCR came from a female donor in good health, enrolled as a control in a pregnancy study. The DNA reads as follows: TGCGCCAGCAGCTTGTGGGGGCGCGGAGGCTACACCTTC. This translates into CASSLWGRGGYTF.